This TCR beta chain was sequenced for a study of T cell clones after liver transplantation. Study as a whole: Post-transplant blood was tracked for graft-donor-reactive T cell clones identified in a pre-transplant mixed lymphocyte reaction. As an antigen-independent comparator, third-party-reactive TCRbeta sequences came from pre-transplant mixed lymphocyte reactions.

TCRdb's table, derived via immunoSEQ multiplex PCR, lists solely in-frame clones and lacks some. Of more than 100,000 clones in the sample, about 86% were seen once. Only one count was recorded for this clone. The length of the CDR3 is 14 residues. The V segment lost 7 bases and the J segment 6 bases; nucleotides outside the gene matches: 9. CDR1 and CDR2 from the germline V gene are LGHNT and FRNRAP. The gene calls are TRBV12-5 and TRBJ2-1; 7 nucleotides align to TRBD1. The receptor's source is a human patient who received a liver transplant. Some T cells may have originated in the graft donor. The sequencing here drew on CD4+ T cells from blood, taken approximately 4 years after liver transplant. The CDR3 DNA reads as TGTGCTAGTGCCCGGACAGGATCAGTCAATGAGCAGTTCTTC. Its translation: CASARTGSVNEQFF.